This T cell receptor beta chain was captured by sequencing in a study of blood T cell repertoires in COVID-19. Overall study context: Sites across the United States, Italy and Spain contributed samples from acute and convalescent COVID-19. Sources were T cells, B-cell-depleted T cells, or PBMCs; the material itself was cDNA or gDNA.

The CDR3 runs to 15 residues. Trimming stripped 1 base from V and 6 bases from J, with 15 bases between. From germline, CDR1 is SGHNT and CDR2 YENEEA. In its sample, this clone was seen a few times. As originally analysed: Reference gene primers were amplified, and this amplification served to estimate nucleated cell counts. Assay: immunoSEQ multiplex PCR; the TCRdb copy retains only in-frame clones and omits some. V and J calls plus clone size are reproduced from that table; the DNA served to infer D and trimming. The data contain roughly 190,000 clones, roughly nine tenths of them seen just once; the ten biggest clones take up 9.5% to 12%. Enrolment of Seattle patients took place during active infection, and they were followed longitudinally.

Sequenced input: peripheral blood. This rearrangement joins TRBV11-3 to TRBJ1-1; D unresolved. The receptor was isolated from a woman aged 55-70 years with COVID-19, enrolled during active disease. In DNA, the CDR3 is TGTGCCAGCAGCTTAGGAGGGCCGACTGGGGCTGAAGCTTTCTTT. It yields the protein CASSLGGPTGAEAFF.